Listed below are T cell receptor beta chains from one sample, sequenced in a study of glioma-infiltrating T cells after dendritic cell vaccination. Assay used: immunoSEQ multiplex PCR; TCRdb lists only in-frame clones, some missing. Of tens of thousands of clones in the sample, roughly 79% were seen once. The sequences come from blood, collected before dendritic cell vaccination. Every receptor here comes from a human donor with glioblastoma. CDR3s leave out the opening cysteine and the closing phenylalanine or tryptophan. Clone size, where shown, is once, few, many, or a class for clones that have expanded.

v_gene	abundance	CDR3aa
TRBV25-1	NA	ASSSDSYEQY
TRBV28	once	ASKGGGASYEQY
TRBV5-1	NA	ASTPGAVNTEAF
TRBV11-3	NA	ASSARQGWETQY
TRBV19	NA	ASSISPGTYEQY
TRBV28	once	ASSFRRRDSDEQY
TRBV7-9	NA	ASGGQNTGELF
TRBV18	NA	ASSPPNYGQGYGYT
TRBV13	NA	ASSSLAYTDTQY
TRBV4-3	NA	ASSQDLAGGPGDTQY
TRBV7-6	NA	ASSMNRGPMVYEQY
TRBV4-1	NA	ASSQAGGRYNEQF
TRBV5-6	NA	ASSPQGGGVNTEAF
TRBV25-1	NA	ASSEPGRGAGSPLH
TRBV4-3	NA	ASSPGTESYEQY